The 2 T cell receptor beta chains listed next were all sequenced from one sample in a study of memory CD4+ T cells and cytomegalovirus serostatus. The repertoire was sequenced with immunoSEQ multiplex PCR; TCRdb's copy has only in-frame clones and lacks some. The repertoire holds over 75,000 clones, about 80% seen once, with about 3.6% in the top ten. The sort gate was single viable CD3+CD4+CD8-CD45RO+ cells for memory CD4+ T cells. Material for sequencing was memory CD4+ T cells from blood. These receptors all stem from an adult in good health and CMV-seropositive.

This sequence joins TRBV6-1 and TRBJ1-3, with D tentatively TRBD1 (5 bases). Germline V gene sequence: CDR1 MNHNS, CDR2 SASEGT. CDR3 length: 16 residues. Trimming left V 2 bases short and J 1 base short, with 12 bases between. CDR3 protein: CASSEHKPGSGNTIYF. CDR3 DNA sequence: TGTGCCAGCAGTGAACACAAACCAGGGTCTGGAAACACCATATATTTT.

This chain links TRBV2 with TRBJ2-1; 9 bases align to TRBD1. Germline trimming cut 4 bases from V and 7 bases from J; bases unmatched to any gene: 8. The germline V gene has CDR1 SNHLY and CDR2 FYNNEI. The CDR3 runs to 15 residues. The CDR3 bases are TGTGCCAGCAGTGTCGGACAGGGGTTGGGTAATGAGCAGTTCTTC. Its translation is CASSVGQGLGNEQFF.